This TCR beta chain was captured in a study of shared clonotypes between healthy human individuals. In the study overall: There were three CD4 naive, three CD4 memory, two CD8 naive and one CD8 memory plates per donor.

Naive CD8 cells were CD45RO-negative, positively selected for CCR7, excluding terminally differentiated effector memory CD45RA+ cells. As to this clone: Its specificity is unknown.

Trimming took 0 bases from V and 5 from J; bases not matched to a gene: 8. The CDR3 loop spans 15 amino acids. Germline lookup yields CDR1 SGDLS and CDR2 YYNGEE. Study observations and caveats: Inspection by rarefaction showed sorted-subset sequencing to be incomplete despite large depth. Compared with memory subsets, naive subsets generally had larger estimated richness. Among several donors, approximately 4.6% of naive CD4 clonotypes were found in common.

Profiling relied on immunoSEQ multiplex PCR, and the TCRdb table lists in-frame clones only, not all of them. Of about 2,200,000 clones detected, about 92% appear once; the ten largest clones hold 1.5% to 2%. The J gene is TRBJ2-7, the V gene TRBV9; TRBD2 matches at 7 bases. Material: naive CD8+ T cells from PBMCs. This receptor was identified in a man younger than 35 in good health. Some clones in this sample may be carry-over from other donors' samples. This CDR3 reads CASSVGAGVPHEQYF. The DNA for the CDR3 is TGTGCCAGCAGCGTAGGTGCGGGGGTTCCCCACGAGCAGTACTTC.